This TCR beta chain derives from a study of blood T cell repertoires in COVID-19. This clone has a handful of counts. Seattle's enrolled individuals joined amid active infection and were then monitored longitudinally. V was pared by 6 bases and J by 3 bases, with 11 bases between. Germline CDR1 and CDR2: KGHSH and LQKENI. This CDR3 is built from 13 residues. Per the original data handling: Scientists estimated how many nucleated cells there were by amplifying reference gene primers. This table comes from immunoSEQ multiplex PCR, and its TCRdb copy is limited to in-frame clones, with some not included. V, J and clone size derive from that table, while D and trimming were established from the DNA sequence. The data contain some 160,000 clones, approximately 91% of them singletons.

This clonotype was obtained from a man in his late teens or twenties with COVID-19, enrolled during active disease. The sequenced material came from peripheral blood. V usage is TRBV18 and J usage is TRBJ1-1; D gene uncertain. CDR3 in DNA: TGTGCCAGCTCGGTGGGCCCGGACACTGAAGCTTTCTTT. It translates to CASSVGPDTEAFF.